This TCR beta chain was identified during a study of blood T cells in healthy people across ages. Study findings and constraints: Older age went with lower TCR beta diversity per million T cells, in a roughly linear way. PBMCs that were unsorted prevented a conclusive naive versus antigen-experienced comparison.

A second PCR of 7 to 11 cycles used a sample-barcoded 5' primer and a J-beta primer mix. One entry per CDR3 protein, called by TCRdb with MiXCR from the 5' RACE reads. The data hold over 750,000 distinct CDR3 sequences, with roughly 25% observed a single time. This clonotype was recorded only once. Antigen unknown. These data also featured in a second study, about T cells of mothers and their children.

The sequence came from a boy aged 5-17 years in good health. The source material was blood.

CDR3 protein: CASSPGTAFNQPQHF. CDR3 sequence (DNA): TGTGCCAGCAGTCCCGGGACAGCTTTCAATCAGCCCCAGCATTTT. The V and J genes are TRBV12-3 or TRBV12-4 and TRBJ1-5; 7 nucleotides match TRBD1. Losses at the gene ends were 5 bases for V and 3 bases for J; bases not matched to a gene: 7. The CDR3 sequence is 15 residues long.